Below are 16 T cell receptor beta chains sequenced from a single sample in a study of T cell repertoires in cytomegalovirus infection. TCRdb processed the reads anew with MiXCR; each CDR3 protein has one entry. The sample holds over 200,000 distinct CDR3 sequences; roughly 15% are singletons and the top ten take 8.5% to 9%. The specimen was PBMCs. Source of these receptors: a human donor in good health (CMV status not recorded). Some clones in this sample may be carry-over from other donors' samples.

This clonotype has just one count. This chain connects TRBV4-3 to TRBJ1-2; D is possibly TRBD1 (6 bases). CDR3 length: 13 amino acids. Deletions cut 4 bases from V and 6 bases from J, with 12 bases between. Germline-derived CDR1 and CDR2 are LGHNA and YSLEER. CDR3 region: CASSPLSGDGYTF. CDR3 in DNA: TGCGCCAGCAGCCCGCTTTCAGGGGATGGCTACACCTTC.

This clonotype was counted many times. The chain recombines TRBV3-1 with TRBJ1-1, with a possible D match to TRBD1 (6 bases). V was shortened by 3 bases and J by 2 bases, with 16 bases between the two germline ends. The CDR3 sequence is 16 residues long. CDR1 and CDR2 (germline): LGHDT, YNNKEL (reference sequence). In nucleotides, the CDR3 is TGTGCCAGCAGCCACAACCCCGGGACACCAAACACTGAAGCTTTCTTT. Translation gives CASSHNPGTPNTEAFF.

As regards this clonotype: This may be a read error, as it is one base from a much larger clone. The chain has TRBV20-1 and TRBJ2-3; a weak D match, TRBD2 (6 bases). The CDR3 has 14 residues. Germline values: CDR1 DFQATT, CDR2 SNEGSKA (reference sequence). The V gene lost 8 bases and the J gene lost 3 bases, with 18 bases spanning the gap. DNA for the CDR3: TGCAGTACGTCCGCGGGAATTGGGACAGATACGCAGTATTTT. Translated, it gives CSTSAGIGTDTQYF.

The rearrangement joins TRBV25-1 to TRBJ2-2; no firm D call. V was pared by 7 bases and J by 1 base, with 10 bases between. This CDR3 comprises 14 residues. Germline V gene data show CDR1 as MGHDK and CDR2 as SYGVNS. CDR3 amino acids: CASTWSLNTGELFF. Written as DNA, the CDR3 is TGTGCCAGCACCTGGTCTCTGAACACCGGGGAGCTGTTTTTT. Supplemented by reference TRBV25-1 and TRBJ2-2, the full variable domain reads EADIYQTPRYLVIGTGKKITLECSQTMGHDKMYWYQQDPGMELHLIHYSYGVNSTEKGDLSSESTVSRIRTEHFPLTLESARPSHTSQYLCASTWSLNTGELFFGEGSRLTVL.

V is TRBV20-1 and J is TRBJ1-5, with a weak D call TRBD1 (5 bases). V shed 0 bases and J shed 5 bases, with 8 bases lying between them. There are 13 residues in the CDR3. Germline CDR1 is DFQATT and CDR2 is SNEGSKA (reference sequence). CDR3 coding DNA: TGCAGTGCTAGAGAGAGGGGAGATCAGCCCCAGCATTTT. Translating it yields CSARERGDQPQHF.

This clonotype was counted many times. The CDR3 DNA follows: TGTGCCAGCAGCCCCGCCCCCACGAGCTATGGCTACACCTTC. It translates to CASSPAPTSYGYTF. The chain employs TRBV7-2 and TRBJ1-2; D call uncertain. The germline V and J ends were trimmed by 5 bases and 4 bases, with 14 bases remaining between them. Germline-derived CDR1 and CDR2 are SGHTA and FQGNSA. This CDR3 region has 14 residues. Complete variable domain (other parts from reference TRBV7-2 and TRBJ1-2): GAGVSQSPSNKVTEKGKDVELRCDPISGHTALYWYRQSLGQGLEFLIYFQGNSAPDKSGLPSDRFSAERTGGSVSTLTIQRTQQEDSAVYLCASSPAPTSYGYTFGSGTRLTVV.

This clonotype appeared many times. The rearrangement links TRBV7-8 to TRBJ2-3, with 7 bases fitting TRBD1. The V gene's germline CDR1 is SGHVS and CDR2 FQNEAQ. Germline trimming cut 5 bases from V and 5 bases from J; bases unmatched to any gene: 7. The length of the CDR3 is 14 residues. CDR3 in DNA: TGTGCCAGCAGCCATGGACCAGGGGGAGATACGCAGTATTTT. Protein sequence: CASSHGPGGDTQYF.

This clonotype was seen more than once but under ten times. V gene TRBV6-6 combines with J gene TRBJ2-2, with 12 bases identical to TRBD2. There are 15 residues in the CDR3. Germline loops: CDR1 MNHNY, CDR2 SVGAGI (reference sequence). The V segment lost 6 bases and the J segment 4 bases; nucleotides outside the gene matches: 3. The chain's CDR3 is CASSKLAGGTGELFF. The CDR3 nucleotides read TGTGCCAGCAGCAAACTAGCGGGAGGCACCGGGGAGCTGTTTTTT.

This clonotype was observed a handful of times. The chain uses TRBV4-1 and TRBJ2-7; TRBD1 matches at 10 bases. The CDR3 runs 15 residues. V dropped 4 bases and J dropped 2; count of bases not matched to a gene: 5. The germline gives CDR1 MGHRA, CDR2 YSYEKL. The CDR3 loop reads CASSRGTGAPYEQYF. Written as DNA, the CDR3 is TGCGCCAGCAGCCGCGGGACAGGGGCCCCCTACGAGCAGTACTTC.

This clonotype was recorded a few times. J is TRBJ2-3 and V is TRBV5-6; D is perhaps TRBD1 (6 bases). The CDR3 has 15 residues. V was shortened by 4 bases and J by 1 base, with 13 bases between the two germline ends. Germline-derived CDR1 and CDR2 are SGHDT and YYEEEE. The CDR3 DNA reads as TGTGCCAGCAGCCCGGACGCAGGGGGCACAGATACGCAGTATTTT. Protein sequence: CASSPDAGGTDTQYF.

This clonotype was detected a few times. The CDR3 spells CASSLAPVGTQYF. The CDR3 bases are TGTGCCAGCAGCTTAGCGCCCGTGGGAACGCAGTATTTT. The chain recombines TRBV7-8 with TRBJ2-3; D gene unclear. CDR3 size: 13 residues. Trimming took off 0 bases at V and 9 bases at J, with 10 bases between the two ends. CDR1 is SGHVS and CDR2 is FQNEAQ in the germline V gene.

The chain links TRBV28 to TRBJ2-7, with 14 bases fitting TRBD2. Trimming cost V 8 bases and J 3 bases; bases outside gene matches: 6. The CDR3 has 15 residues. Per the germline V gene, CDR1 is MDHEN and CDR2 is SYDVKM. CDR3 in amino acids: CASGTSGRGSYEQYF. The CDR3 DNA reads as TGTGCCAGCGGGACTAGCGGGAGAGGTAGCTACGAGCAGTACTTC. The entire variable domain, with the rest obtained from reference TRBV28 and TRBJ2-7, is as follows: DVKVTQSSRYLVKRTGEKVFLECVQDMDHENMFWYRQDPGLGLRLIYFSYDVKMKEKGDIPEGYSVSREKKERFSLILESASTNQTSMYLCASGTSGRGSYEQYFGPGTRLTVT.

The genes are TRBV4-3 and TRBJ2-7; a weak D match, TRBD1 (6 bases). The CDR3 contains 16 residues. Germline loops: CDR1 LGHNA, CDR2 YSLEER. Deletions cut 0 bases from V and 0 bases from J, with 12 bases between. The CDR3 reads CASSQDLTGFSYEQYF. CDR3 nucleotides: TGCGCCAGCAGCCAAGATCTTACAGGGTTCTCCTACGAGCAGTACTTC.

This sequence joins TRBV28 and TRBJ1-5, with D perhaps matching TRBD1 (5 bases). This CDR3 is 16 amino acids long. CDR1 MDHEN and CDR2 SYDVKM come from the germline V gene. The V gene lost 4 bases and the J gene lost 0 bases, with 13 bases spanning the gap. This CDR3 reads CASSSVTAYSNQPQHF. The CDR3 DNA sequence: TGTGCCAGCAGTTCCGTGACAGCGTATAGCAATCAGCCCCAGCATTTT.

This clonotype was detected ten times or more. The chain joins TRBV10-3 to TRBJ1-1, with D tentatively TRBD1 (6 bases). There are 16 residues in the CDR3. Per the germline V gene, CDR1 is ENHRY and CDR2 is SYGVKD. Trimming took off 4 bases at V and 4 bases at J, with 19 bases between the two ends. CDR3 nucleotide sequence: TGTGCCATCAGTGCCCGGGGACACCCCGGGAGCACTGAAGCTTTCTTT. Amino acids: CAISARGHPGSTEAFF.

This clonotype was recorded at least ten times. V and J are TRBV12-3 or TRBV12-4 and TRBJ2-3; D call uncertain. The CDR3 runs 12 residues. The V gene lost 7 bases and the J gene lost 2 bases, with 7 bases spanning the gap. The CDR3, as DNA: TGTGCCAGCACTCCCTACACAGATACGCAGTATTTT. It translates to CASTPYTDTQYF.